These 17 T cell receptor beta chains share one sample of origin, sequenced in a study of lymphopenia after photon versus proton radiotherapy. The method was immunoSEQ multiplex PCR; TCRdb's version includes in-frame clones alone and lacks a portion of them. Of tens of thousands of clones detected, 75% to 90% appear once; the ten largest clones hold about a tenth. The sequences come from peripheral blood, collected from a patient treated with proton-based radiotherapy. These receptors were collected from an older man with esophageal cancer.

Remarks on this clone: One junction end does not reproduce the germline sequence, and a read error may be involved. The chain has TRBV2 and TRBJ2-7; D not certain. Germline CDR1 SNHLY, CDR2 FYNNEI. CDR3 length equals 15 residues. CDR3 nucleotide sequence: TGTGCCAGCAGGGAAGACTGGTTTCGGGCCTACGAGCAGTACTTC. It codes for CASREDWFRAYEQYF.

The CDR3 loop is CASSTGQGGNEQFF. In nucleotides, the CDR3 is TGTGCCAGTAGTACGGGACAGGGGGGGAATGAGCAGTTCTTC. The chain links TRBV19 to TRBJ2-1; 11 bases map to TRBD1. V was clipped by 4 bases and J by 7 bases; unmatched bases: 3. Germline V gene lookup returns CDR1 LNHDA and CDR2 SQIVND (reference sequence). This CDR3 comprises 14 residues.

The V gene is TRBV30, the J gene TRBJ2-7, with 7 bases identical to TRBD1. CDR3 length: 13 residues. The germline V gene encodes CDR1 GTSNPN and CDR2 SVGIG (reference sequence). The junction had 3 bases not matched to a gene; V was cut back by 2 bases and J by 2 bases. CDR3 region: CAWSRDSTYEQYF. In DNA, the CDR3 is TGTGCCTGGAGTAGGGACAGTACCTACGAGCAGTACTTC.

In the case of this clone: An end of the junction does not agree with germline; a read error may underlie this. The chain uses TRBV27 and TRBJ2-2; maybe TRBD2 (5 bases). The CDR3 loop spans 16 amino acids. Germline V gene sequence: CDR1 MNHEY, CDR2 SMNVEV (reference sequence). CDR3 amino acids: CASRETQFGNAGELFF. The CDR3 DNA follows: TGTGCCAGCAGAGAAACACAATTCGGGAACGCCGGGGAGCTGTTTTTT.

The chain is built from TRBV7-2 and TRBJ1-5; D is uncertain. CDR1 SGHTA and CDR2 FQGNSA come from the germline V gene. V shed 1 base and J shed 6 bases, with 7 bases lying between them. The CDR3 consists of 13 residues. CDR3 sequence reads: CASSLGVGQPQHF. CDR3 coding DNA: TGTGCCAGCAGCTTAGGGGTGGGTCAGCCCCAGCATTTT.

This chain links TRBV19 with TRBJ2-3, with 9 bases matching TRBD2. J lost 4 bases, V lost 5 bases, and 10 bases had no gene match. The CDR3 covers 16 residues. CDR1 and CDR2 (germline): LNHDA, SQIVND (reference sequence). CDR3 protein: CASSSRLSGRSDTQYF. The CDR3 DNA reads as TGTGCCAGTAGTTCACGACTAAGCGGGAGGTCAGATACGCAGTATTTT.

This CDR3 is CASSSRDTTEAFF. In DNA, the CDR3 is TGTGCCAGCAGCTCAAGGGACACGACTGAAGCTTTCTTT. The chain has TRBV11-3 and TRBJ1-1; weak D call: TRBD1 (6 bases). The CDR3 runs to 13 residues. The V end was cut by 4 bases, the J end by 5 bases, with 11 bases between. CDR1 SGHNT and CDR2 YENEEA come from the germline V gene.

The rearrangement joins TRBV6-6 to TRBJ2-1, with 9 bases fitting TRBD1. J gave up 8 bases and V 2 bases, and 10 bases lay outside the gene matches. This CDR3 spans 16 amino acids. From germline, CDR1 is MNHNY and CDR2 SVGAGI (reference sequence). The CDR3 sequence is CASSYSTGTGSYEQFF. CDR3 in DNA: TGTGCCAGCAGTTACAGCACCGGGACAGGGTCCTATGAGCAGTTCTTC.

This chain uses TRBV18 with TRBJ2-3; D gene ambiguous. This CDR3 region has 12 residues. V lost 5 bases and J 6 bases, leaving 9 bases between the germline ends. CDR1 KGHSH and CDR2 LQKENI come from the germline V gene. The CDR3 is CASSSRFDTQYF. The CDR3 coding sequence is TGTGCCAGCTCATCCCGCTTTGATACGCAGTATTTT.

The V and J genes are TRBV27 and TRBJ1-2; 7 nucleotides agree with TRBD1. V shed 2 bases, J shed 4 bases, and the junction held 4 bases outside the gene matches. The CDR3 totals 14 residues. Per the germline V gene, CDR1 is MNHEY and CDR2 is SMNVEV (reference sequence). DNA of the CDR3: TGTGCCAGCAGTTTACAGGGGGGCAGCTATGGCTACACCTTC. Translation: CASSLQGGSYGYTF.

DNA for the CDR3: TGTGCCAGCAGCTTTCCGGGCGGGAATGGCTACACCTTC. Protein sequence: CASSFPGGNGYTF. This chain joins TRBV7-3 and TRBJ1-2; D is unclear. Germline CDR1 SGHTA, CDR2 FQGTGA. This CDR3 contains 13 residues. Trimming took off 3 bases at V and 6 bases at J, with 11 bases between the two ends.

This clone came up once. The chain has TRBV6-5 and TRBJ1-1; D is undetermined. The CDR3 contains 12 residues. Germline V gene lookup returns CDR1 MNHEY and CDR2 SVGAGI. Trimming took 2 bases from V and 5 from J, leaving 6 bases between them. For the CDR3, the DNA is TGTGCCAGCAGTTACCCCTCGACTGAAGCTTTCTTT. Protein sequence: CASSYPSTEAFF.

This sequence joins TRBV10-3 and TRBJ2-2; 14 nucleotides agree with TRBD2. V trimming: 6 bases; J trimming: 1 base; junction bases outside the gene matches: 4. Germline lookup yields CDR1 ENHRY and CDR2 SYGVKD. CDR3 size: 17 residues. The CDR3 here is CAIRGLAGEMNTGELFF. The CDR3 nucleotides read TGTGCCATCAGGGGACTAGCGGGAGAAATGAACACCGGGGAGCTGTTTTTT.

The rearrangement links TRBV30 to TRBJ2-6; D not certain. The CDR3 loop spans 14 amino acids. The V end lost 5 bases, the J end lost 0 bases, and 8 bases lay between the germline ends. Germline V gene data show CDR1 as GTSNPN and CDR2 as SVGIG (reference sequence). Here the CDR3 reads CAWELFSGANVLTF. The CDR3 DNA reads as TGTGCCTGGGAACTGTTCTCTGGGGCCAACGTCCTGACTTTC.

This clone has only one observation. The chain recombines TRBV18 with TRBJ2-2, with a tentative D call TRBD1 (5 bases). The CDR3 totals 15 residues. Trimming cost V 1 base and J 7 bases, with 13 bases left between them. CDR1 and CDR2 (germline): KGHSH, LQKENI. CDR3 sequence (DNA): TGTGCCAGCTCACCACTTCAGGGAACGATCGGGGAGCTGTTTTTT. The encoded protein is CASSPLQGTIGELFF.

The V gene is TRBV19, the J gene TRBJ1-2, with a possible D match to TRBD1 (6 bases). V lost 4 bases, J lost 7 bases, and 13 bases lay in between. The germline gives CDR1 LNHDA, CDR2 SQIVND (reference sequence). The CDR3 consists of 13 residues. The CDR3 region is CASSTAGAGGYTF. The CDR3, as DNA: TGTGCCAGTAGTACAGCAGGGGCTGGTGGCTACACCTTC. Full variable domain (outside the CDR3, taken from reference TRBV19 and TRBJ1-2): DGGITQSPKYLFRKEGQNVTLSCEQNLNHDAMYWYRQDPGQGLRLIYYSQIVNDFQKGDIAEGYSVSREKKESFPLTVTSAQKNPTAFYLCASSTAGAGGYTFGSGTRLTVV.

This chain links TRBV10-1 with TRBJ1-1; TRBD1 might be the D (5 bases). The CDR3 length is 12 residues. CDR1 is WNHNN, CDR2 SYGVQD, per germline (reference sequence). The V end was cut by 3 bases, the J end by 4 bases, with 6 bases between. The CDR3 spells CASSDGGTEAFF. The CDR3 nucleotides are TGCGCCAGCAGTGATGGGGGCACTGAAGCTTTCTTT.